This TCR beta chain was identified during a study of blood T cell repertoires in COVID-19. TCRdb's table, derived via immunoSEQ multiplex PCR, lists solely in-frame clones and lacks some. The sample holds about 400,000 clones; 80% to 90% are singletons and the top ten take around 1.3%. V was shortened by 2 bases and J by 2 bases, with 10 bases between the two germline ends. The CDR3 sequence is 15 residues long. Germline CDR1 is GTSNPN and CDR2 is SVGIG (reference sequence). The material sequenced was peripheral blood. V usage is TRBV30 and J usage is TRBJ1-6; D uncertain. The source is a man between 35 and 55 years old with acute or convalescent COVID-19. The CDR3 reads CAWSLSSPYNSPLHF. The CDR3 nucleotides are TGTGCCTGGAGTTTATCTTCCCCCTATAATTCACCCCTCCACTTT.